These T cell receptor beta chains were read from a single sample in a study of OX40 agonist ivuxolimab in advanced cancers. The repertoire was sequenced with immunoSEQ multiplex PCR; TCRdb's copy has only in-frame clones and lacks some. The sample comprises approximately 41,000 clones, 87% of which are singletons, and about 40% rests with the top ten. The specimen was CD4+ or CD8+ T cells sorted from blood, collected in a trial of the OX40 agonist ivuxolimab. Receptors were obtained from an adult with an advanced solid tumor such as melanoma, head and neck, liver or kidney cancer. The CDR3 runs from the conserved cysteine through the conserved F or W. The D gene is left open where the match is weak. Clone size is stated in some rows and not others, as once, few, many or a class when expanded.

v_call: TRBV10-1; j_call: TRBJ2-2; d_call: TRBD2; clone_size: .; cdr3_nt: TGCGCCAGCGGACAGGGACTAGCGGTCACCGGGGAGCTGTTTTTT; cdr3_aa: CASGQGLAVTGELFF
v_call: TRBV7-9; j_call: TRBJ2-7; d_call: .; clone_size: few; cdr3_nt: TGTGCCAGCAGCTTAGGAGGTTTCAACGAGCAGTACTTC; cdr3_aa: CASSLGGFNEQYF
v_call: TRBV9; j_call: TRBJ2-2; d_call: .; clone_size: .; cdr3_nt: TGTGCCAGCAGACAGAACACCGGGGAGCTGTTTTTT; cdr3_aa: CASRQNTGELFF
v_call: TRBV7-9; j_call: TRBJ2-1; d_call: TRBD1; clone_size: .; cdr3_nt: TGTGCCAGCAGTTCCGACAGGGGCAATGAGCAGTTCTTC; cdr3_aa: CASSSDRGNEQFF
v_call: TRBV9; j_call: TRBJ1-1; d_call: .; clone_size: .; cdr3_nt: TGTGCCAGCAGCGTAGCGGAGCGGAACACTGAAGCTTTCTTT; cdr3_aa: CASSVAERNTEAFF
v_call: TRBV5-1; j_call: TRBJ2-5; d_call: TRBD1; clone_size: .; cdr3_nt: TGCGCCAGCAGCTCACTACCTGGACAGGCTCAAGAGACCCAGTACTTC; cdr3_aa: CASSSLPGQAQETQYF
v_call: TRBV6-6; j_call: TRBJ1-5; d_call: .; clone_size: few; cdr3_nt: TGTGCCAGCAGTTACTCCAGTCAGCCCCAGCATTTT; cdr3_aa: CASSYSSQPQHF
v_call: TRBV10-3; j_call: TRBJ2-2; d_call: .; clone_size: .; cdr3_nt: TGTGCCATCAGTGAGTCCACTACAGATAACACCGGGGAGCTGTTTTTT; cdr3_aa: CAISESTTDNTGELFF
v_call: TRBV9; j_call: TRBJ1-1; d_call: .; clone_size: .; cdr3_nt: TGTGCCAGCAGCGTAGTGCCAGACGTAGGGCCAAACACTGAAGCTTTCTTT; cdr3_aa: CASSVVPDVGPNTEAFF
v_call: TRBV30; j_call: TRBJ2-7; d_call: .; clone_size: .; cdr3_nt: TGTGCCTGGAGTTATCCCGGTGGTGAGCAGTACTTC; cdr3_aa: CAWSYPGGEQYF
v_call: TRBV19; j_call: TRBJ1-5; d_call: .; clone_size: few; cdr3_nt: TGTGCCAGTAGTATAGGCAGCCTAATGGGGGGGAGCAATCAGCCCCAGCATTTT; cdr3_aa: CASSIGSLMGGSNQPQHF
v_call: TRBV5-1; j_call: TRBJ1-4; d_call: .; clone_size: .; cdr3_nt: TGCGCCAGCAGCAACCAAGGCCTTCTTAATGAAAAACTGTTTTTT; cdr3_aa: CASSNQGLLNEKLFF
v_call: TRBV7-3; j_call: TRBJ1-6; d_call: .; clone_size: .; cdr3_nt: TGTGCCAGCAGCTCCGGGACAAGAAATTCACCCCTCCACTTT; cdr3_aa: CASSSGTRNSPLHF
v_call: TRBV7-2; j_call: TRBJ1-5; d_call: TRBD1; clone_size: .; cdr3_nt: TGTGCCAGCAGCTCCGGGACAGGGAGCGGCAATCAGCCCCAGCATTTT; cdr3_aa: CASSSGTGSGNQPQHF
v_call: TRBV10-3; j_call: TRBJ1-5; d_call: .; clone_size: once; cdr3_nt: TGTGCCATCAGTGAGCGTAAGGGTTTAGAGGGGCAGCCCCAGCATTTT; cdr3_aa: CAISERKGLEGQPQHF
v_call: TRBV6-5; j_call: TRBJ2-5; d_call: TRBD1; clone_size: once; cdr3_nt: TGTGCCAGCAGCAAACCGGGACAGAGGGAGACCCAGTACTTC; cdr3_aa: CASSKPGQRETQYF
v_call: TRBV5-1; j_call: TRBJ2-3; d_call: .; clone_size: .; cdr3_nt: TGCGCCAGCAGCTTACTACCTGTGGGGACAGATACGCAGTATTTT; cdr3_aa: CASSLLPVGTDTQYF
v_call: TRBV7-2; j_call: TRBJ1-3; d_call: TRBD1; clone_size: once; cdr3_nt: TGTGCCAGCTCACCCATCGGACAGGGATCCGGAAACACCATATATTTT; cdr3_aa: CASSPIGQGSGNTIYF
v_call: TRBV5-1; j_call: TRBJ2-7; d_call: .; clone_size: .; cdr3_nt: TGCGCCAGCAGCTTGGATGGAGGGGAGCAGTACTTC; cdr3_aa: CASSLDGGEQYF
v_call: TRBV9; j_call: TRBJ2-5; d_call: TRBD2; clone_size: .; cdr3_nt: TGTGCCAGCAGCACCGGGACTAGCGGGGGAGCCCAAGAGACCCAGTACTTC; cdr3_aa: CASSTGTSGGAQETQYF
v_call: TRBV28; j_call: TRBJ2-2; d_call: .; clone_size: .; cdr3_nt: TGTGCCAGCAGTCAGCCACAGGGTGTCGGGGAGCTGTTTTTT; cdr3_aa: CASSQPQGVGELFF
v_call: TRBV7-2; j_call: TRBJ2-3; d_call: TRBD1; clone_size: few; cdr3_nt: TGTGCCAGCACCCGACAGGGCTGGGCAGATACGCAGTATTTT; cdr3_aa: CASTRQGWADTQYF
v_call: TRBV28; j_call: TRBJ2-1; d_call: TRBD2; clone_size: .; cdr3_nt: TGTGCCAGCAGCTTATGGGGTAGCGGGAGTGATGAGCAGTTCTTC; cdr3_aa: CASSLWGSGSDEQFF
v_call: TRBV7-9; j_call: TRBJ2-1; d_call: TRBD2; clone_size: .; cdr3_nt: TGTGCCAGCAGCTTAGCGCACGCGGGACTAGCCAATGAGCAGTTCTTC; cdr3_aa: CASSLAHAGLANEQFF
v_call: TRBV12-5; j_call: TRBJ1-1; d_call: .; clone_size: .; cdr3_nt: TGTGCTAGTGGTCCTCCCGGGATAGACATGAACACTGAAGCTTTCTTT; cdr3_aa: CASGPPGIDMNTEAFF
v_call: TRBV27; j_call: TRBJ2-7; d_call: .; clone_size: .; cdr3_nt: TGTGCCAGCAGTTCCCGCTACGAGCAGTACTTC; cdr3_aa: CASSSRYEQYF
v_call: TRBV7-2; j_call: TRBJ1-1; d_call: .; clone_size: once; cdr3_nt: TGTGCCAGCAGCCGACTGCCCCGAATCCCTGAAGCTTTCTTT; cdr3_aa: CASSRLPRIPEAFF
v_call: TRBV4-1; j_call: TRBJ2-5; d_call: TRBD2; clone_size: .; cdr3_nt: TGCGCCAGCAGCCTGACAATGACCGGGACTAGATGGGAGGAGACCCAGTACTTC; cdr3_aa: CASSLTMTGTRWEETQYF
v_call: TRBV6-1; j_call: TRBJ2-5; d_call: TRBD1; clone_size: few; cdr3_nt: TGTGCCAGCAGTAGACAGGGGAGGCAAGAGACCCAGTACTTC; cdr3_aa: CASSRQGRQETQYF
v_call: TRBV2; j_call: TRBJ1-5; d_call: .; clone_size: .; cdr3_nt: TGTGCCAGCAGGGGACGTTCGGGTCAGCCCCAGCATTTT; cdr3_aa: CASRGRSGQPQHF
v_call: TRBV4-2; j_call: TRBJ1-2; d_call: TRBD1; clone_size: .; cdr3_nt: TGTGCCAGCAGCCGAACAGGGGAAGGGAACTATGGCTACACCTTC; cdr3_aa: CASSRTGEGNYGYTF
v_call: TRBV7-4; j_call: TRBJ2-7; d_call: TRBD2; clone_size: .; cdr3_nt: TGTGCCAGCAGCTTACCCAGCAGGGCGGGGGACGAGCAGTACTTC; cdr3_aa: CASSLPSRAGDEQYF
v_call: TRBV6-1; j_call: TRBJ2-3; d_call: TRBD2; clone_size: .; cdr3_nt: TGTGCCAGCAGGCGGGCTAGCGGGGGGGATACGCAGTATTTT; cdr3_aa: CASRRASGGDTQYF
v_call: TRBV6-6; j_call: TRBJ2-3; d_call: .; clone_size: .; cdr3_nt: TGTGCCAGCAGTTACTCTGGTCCCCTACGGGATACGCAGTATTTT; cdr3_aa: CASSYSGPLRDTQYF
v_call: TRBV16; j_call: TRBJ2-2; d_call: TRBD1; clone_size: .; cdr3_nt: TGTGCCAGCAGCCAACCGGGACAGGGAAACACCGGGGAGCTGTTTTTT; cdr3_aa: CASSQPGQGNTGELFF
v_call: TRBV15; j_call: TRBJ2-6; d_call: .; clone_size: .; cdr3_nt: TGTGCCACCAGCAGAGGGCAGTCTGGGGCCAACGTCCTGACTTTC; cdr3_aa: CATSRGQSGANVLTF
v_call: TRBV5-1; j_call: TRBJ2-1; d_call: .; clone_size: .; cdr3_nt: TGCGCCAGCAGCAGAGGAGGGTGGGGCTCCGGAGACAATGAGCAGTTCTTC; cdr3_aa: CASSRGGWGSGDNEQFF
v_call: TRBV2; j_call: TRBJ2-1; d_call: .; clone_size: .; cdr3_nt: TGTGCCAGGTCCAGGGGGGTCGGCAATGAGCAGTTCTTC; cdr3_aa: CARSRGVGNEQFF
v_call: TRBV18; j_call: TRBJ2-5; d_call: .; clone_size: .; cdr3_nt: TGTGCCAGCTCACCGCAGGGAGAGACCCAGTACTTC; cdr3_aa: CASSPQGETQYF
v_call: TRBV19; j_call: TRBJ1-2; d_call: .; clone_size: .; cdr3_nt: TGTGCCAGTAGCGAAAGACAGGCTTATGGCTACACCTTC; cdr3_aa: CASSERQAYGYTF
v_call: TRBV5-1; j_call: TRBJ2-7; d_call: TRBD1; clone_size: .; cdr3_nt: TGCGCCAGCAGCTTGCTTCCAGGGACAGCCTACGAGCAGTACTTC; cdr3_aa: CASSLLPGTAYEQYF
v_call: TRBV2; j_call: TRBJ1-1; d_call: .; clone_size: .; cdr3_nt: TGTGCCAGTAGATACGGCGGGGTCGCTGAAGCTTTCTTT; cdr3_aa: CASRYGGVAEAFF
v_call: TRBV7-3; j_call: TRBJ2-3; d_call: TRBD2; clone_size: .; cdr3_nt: TGTGCCAGCAGCTTAACTAGCGGGAGGGCCGGCTCAGATACGCAGTATTTT; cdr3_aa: CASSLTSGRAGSDTQYF
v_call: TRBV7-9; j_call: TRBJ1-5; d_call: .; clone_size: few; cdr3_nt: TGTGCCAGCAGCTTAGCCATGGGTAATCAGCCCCAGCATTTT; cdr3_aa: CASSLAMGNQPQHF
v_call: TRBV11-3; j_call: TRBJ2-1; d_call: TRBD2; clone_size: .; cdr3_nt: TGTGCCAGCAGCAAAAGCGGGGTCTCCTACAATGAGCAGTTCTTC; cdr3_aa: CASSKSGVSYNEQFF
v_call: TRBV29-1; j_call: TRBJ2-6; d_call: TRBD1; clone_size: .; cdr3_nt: TGCAGCGCCGCAGGACAGGGGACTTTATCTGGGGCCAACGTCCTGACTTTC; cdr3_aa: CSAAGQGTLSGANVLTF
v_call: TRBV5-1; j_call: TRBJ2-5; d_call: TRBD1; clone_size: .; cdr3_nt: TGCGCCAGCAGTGACGCTGGACAGGGGTTGAAGACCCAGTACTTC; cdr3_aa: CASSDAGQGLKTQYF
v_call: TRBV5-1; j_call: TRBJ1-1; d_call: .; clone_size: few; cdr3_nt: TGCGCCAGCAGCTTGGATTCTGCAGTGAACACTGAAGCTTTCTTT; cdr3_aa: CASSLDSAVNTEAFF
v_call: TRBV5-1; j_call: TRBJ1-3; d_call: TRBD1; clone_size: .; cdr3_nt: TGCGCCAGCAGCCTGGACAGGTCCTCTGGAAACACCATATATTTT; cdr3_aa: CASSLDRSSGNTIYF
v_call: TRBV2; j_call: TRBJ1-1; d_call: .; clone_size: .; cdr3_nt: TGTGCCAGCAGTGACAGTAGGTTTCCGAACACTGAAGCTTTCTTT; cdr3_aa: CASSDSRFPNTEAFF
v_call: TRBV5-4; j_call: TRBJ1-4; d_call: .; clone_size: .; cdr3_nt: TGTGCCAGCAGCCCATCCGGGGGGAGGGGTGAAAAACTGTTTTTT; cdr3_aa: CASSPSGGRGEKLFF
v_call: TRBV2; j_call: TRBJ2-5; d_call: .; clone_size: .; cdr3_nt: TGTGCCAGCAGTGAAGGAATCGGCGGGACAGAGACCCAGTACTTC; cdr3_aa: CASSEGIGGTETQYF
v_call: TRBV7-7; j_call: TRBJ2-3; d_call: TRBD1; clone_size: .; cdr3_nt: TGTGCCAGCAGCTTAGCGGGACAGGGGACAGATACGCAGTATTTT; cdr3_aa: CASSLAGQGTDTQYF
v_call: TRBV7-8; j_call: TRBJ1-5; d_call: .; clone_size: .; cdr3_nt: TGTGCCAGCAGCTTAGGAGTTAATAGCAATCAGCCCCAGCATTTT; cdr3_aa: CASSLGVNSNQPQHF
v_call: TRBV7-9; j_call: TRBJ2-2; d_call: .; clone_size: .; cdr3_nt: TGTGCCAGCAGCTTAGAAGCAGGGCCCGGGGAGCTGTTTTTT; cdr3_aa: CASSLEAGPGELFF